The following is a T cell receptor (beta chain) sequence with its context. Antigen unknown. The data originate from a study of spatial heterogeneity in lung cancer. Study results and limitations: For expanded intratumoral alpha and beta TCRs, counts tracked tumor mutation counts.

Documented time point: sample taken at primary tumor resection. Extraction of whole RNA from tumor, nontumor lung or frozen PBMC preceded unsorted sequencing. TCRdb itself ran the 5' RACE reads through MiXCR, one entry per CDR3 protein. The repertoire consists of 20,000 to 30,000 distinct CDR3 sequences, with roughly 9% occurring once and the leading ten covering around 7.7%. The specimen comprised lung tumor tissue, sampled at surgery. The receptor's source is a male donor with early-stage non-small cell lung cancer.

CDR3 coding DNA: TGCGCCAGCAGCCGCTGGGCAGGTGAAGCTGAAGCTTTCTTT. It is translated as CASSRWAGEAEAFF. The gene calls are TRBV5-1 and TRBJ1-1, with D uncertain. The V end was cut by 4 bases, the J end by 6 bases, with 16 bases between. The CDR3 is 14 residues long. Germline CDR1 reads SGHRS; CDR2 reads YFSETQ.